These T cell receptor beta chains were read from a single sample in a study of cytomegalovirus exposure and HLA in healthy donors. Sequencing used immunoSEQ multiplex PCR; TCRdb keeps in-frame clones, though not all of them. Of approximately 260,000 clones in the sample, 65% to 90% are singletons; the top ten hold approximately 1%. Sequences were obtained from PBMCs. The receptor source for this set is a woman aged 18-30 years in good health and CMV-seronegative. Both conserved end residues are part of each CDR3.

j_call,v_call,cdr3_aa
TRBJ1-1,TRBV6-5,CASSEVNTEAFF
TRBJ1-4,TRBV6-1,CASSEDGGWEKLFF
TRBJ2-5,TRBV5-1,CASSLGTSGQETQYF
TRBJ1-2,TRBV5-1,CASSLEYQGYGGYTF
TRBJ1-1,TRBV9,CASSNEENDRGTF
TRBJ2-6,TRBV9,CASSAGQSRGANVLTF
TRBJ2-1,TRBV9,CASSVVGLAEPNEQFF
TRBJ2-7,TRBV5-8,CASSLSGARAYEQYF
TRBJ2-3,TRBV30,CAWSVNTGTSGSWTDTQYF
TRBJ1-1,TRBV14,CASSQAGGTEAFF
TRBJ1-2,TRBV10-3,CAIRQDRLNYGYTF
TRBJ1-2,TRBV7-8,CASSSDRGGYGYTF
TRBJ1-6,TRBV4-3,CASSQGTDNSPLHF
TRBJ2-7,TRBV28,CASSLSSVEGEQYF
TRBJ2-7,TRBV6-4,CASSDGSGVQLEQYF
TRBJ1-1,TRBV19,CASSTFAGTENTEAFF
TRBJ2-1,TRBV2,CASSQASEKFF
TRBJ2-3,TRBV11-3,CASSFERDTQYF
TRBJ1-5,TRBV9,CASSTGANQPQHF
TRBJ2-6,TRBV11-1,CASSYTDSGANVLTF
TRBJ1-3,TRBV30,CAGTTGDTIYF
TRBJ1-2,TRBV10-3,CAITGWENYGYTF
TRBJ2-7,TRBV6-1,CASTSPRRGGYEQYF
TRBJ2-1,TRBV5-1,CASSLGYGAGRGTEQFF
TRBJ2-1,TRBV5-1,CASRPTSGNNEQFF
TRBJ2-7,TRBV19,CATGTVSSYEQYF
TRBJ1-2,TRBV11-3,CASSTDRVLTF
TRBJ2-7,TRBV5-4,CASSLGLQVVDEQYF
TRBJ2-1,TRBV6-1,CASSEEETGGNEQFF
TRBJ1-2,TRBV18,CASTAGTYNYGYTF
TRBJ2-1,TRBV25-1,CASSEGDRGGDEQFF
TRBJ2-3,TRBV27,CASSSPGVGTDTQYF
TRBJ2-5,TRBV7-3,CASSLNGGIAETQYF
TRBJ1-2,TRBV7-2,CASSFGVVTNYGYTF
TRBJ1-2,TRBV5-1,CASSFGTGGGYGYTF
TRBJ2-1,TRBV11-2,CASSPLSGSSYNEQFF
TRBJ1-4,TRBV5-4,CASSLGTGVEKLFF
TRBJ2-7,TRBV27,CASSFNQGAKLYEQYF
TRBJ1-1,TRBV7-8,CASSAHGQLNTEAFF
TRBJ1-1,TRBV27,CASSPPRWQNTEAFF